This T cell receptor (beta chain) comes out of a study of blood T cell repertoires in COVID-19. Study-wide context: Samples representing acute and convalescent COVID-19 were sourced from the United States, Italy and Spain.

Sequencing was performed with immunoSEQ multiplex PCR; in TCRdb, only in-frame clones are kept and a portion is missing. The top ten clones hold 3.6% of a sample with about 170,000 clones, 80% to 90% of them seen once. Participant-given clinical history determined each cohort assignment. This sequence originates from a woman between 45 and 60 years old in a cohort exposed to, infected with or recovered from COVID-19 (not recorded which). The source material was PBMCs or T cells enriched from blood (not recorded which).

CDR3 sequence: CSVGKEGTDTQYF. CDR3 sequence (DNA): TGCAGCGTTGGAAAGGAGGGCACAGATACGCAGTATTTT. The rearrangement joins TRBV29-1 to TRBJ2-3; a weak D match, TRBD2 (5 bases). Germline CDR1 and CDR2: SQVTM and ANQGSEA. The CDR3 has 13 residues. Between the trimmed V and J ends, which lost 4 bases and 1 base, there was a span of 9 bases.